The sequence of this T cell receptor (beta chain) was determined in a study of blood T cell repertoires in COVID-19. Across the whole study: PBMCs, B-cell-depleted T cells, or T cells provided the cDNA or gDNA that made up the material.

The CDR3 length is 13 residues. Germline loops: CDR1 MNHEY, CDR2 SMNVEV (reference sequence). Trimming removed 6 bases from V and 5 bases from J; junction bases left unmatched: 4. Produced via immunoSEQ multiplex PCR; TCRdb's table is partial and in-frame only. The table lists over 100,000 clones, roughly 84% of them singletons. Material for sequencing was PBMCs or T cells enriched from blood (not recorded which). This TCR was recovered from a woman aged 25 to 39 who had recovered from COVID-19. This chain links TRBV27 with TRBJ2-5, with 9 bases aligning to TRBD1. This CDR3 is CASSRTGDETQYF. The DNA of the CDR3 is TGTGCCAGCAGCCGGACAGGGGATGAGACCCAGTACTTC.